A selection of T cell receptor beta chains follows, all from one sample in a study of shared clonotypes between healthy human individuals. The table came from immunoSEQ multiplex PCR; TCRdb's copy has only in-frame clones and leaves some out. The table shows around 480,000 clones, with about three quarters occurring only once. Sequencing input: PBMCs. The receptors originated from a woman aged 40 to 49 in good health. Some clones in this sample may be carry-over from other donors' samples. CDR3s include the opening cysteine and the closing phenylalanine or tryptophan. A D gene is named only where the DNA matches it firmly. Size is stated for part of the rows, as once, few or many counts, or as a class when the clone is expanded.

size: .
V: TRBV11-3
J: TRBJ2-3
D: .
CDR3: CASSLGEGRDTQYF
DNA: TGTGCCAGCAGCTTAGGTGAAGGGAGAGATACGCAGTATTTT

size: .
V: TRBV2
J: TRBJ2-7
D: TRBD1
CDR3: CASSLTWTGGRYEQYF
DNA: TGTGCCAGCAGTTTAACCTGGACAGGGGGAAGATACGAGCAGTACTTC

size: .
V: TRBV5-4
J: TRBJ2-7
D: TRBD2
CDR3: CASSRTSGRSSYEQYF
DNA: TGTGCCAGCAGCCGGACTAGCGGGAGGAGCTCCTACGAGCAGTACTTC

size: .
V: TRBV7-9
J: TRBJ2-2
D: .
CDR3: CASSSTSRAVTGELFF
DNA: TGTGCCAGCAGCTCTACGTCAAGGGCGGTCACCGGGGAGCTGTTTTTT

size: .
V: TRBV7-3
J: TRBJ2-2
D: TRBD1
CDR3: CASSLNRGNTGELFF
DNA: TGTGCCAGCAGCTTAAACAGGGGAAACACCGGGGAGCTGTTTTTT

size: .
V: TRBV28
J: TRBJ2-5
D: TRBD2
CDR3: CASSLMFPTSGRETQYF
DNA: TGTGCCAGCAGTTTAATGTTCCCGACTAGCGGGAGAGAGACCCAGTACTTC

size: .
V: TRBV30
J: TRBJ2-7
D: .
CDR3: CAWEVEIGEQYF
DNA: TGTGCCTGGGAGGTAGAAATTGGAGAGCAGTACTTC

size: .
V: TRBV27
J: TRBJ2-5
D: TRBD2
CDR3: CASSLRGQETQYF
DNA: TGTGCCAGCAGTTTGCGGGGGCAAGAGACCCAGTACTTC

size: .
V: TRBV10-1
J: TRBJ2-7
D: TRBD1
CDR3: CASSERDRGYGEQYF
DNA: TGCGCCAGCAGTGAGCGGGACAGGGGATATGGCGAGCAGTACTTC

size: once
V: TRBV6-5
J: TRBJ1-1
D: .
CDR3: CASRYDRLNTEAFF
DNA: TGTGCCAGCAGGTACGACAGACTGAACACTGAAGCTTTCTTT

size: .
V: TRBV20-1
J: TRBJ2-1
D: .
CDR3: CSASVAFEQFF
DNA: TGCAGTGCTAGCGTCGCGTTTGAGCAGTTCTTC

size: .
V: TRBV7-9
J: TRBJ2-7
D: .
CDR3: CASSLSTYEQYF
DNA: TGTGCCAGCAGCTTATCCACCTACGAGCAGTACTTC

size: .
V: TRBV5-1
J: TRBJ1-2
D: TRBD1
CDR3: CASSSSTGGEYGYTF
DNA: TGCGCCAGCAGCTCGTCGACAGGGGGCGAATATGGCTACACCTTC